The rows below give T cell receptor beta chains drawn from one sample of a study of shared T cell receptors in the human thymus. Method: immunoSEQ multiplex PCR; TCRdb's copy keeps in-frame clones and lacks some. The sample yields more than 550,000 clones, 70% to 90% seen once. A further study also used this sample, focusing on human thymus T cells.

The sample comprised thymocytes. The receptors here all came from a boy in the first two years of life with a congenital heart defect. The CDR3 runs from the conserved cysteine through the conserved F or W. A D gene is named only where the DNA matches it firmly. Clone sizes are given selectively: once, few, many, or a class where the clone is expanded.

J gene: TRBJ1-6; clone size: -; V gene: TRBV28; D gene: TRBD1; CDR3 protein: CASSDRVFRDSPLHF; CDR3 DNA: TGTGCCAGCAGTGACAGGGTCTTCAGGGATTCACCCCTCCACTTT
J gene: TRBJ1-6; clone size: -; V gene: TRBV4-1; D gene: -; CDR3 protein: CASSPPLGDSPLHF; CDR3 DNA: TGCGCCAGCAGCCCCCCCCTAGGGGATTCACCCCTCCACTTT
J gene: TRBJ1-1; clone size: -; V gene: TRBV9; D gene: -; CDR3 protein: CASSVEGGVVNTEAFF; CDR3 DNA: TGTGCCAGCAGCGTAGAAGGTGGAGTGGTGAACACTGAAGCTTTCTTT
J gene: TRBJ2-3; clone size: -; V gene: TRBV7-2; D gene: TRBD2; CDR3 protein: CASSHIAGGPGPDTQYF; CDR3 DNA: TGTGCCAGCAGCCATATAGCGGGAGGGCCGGGGCCAGATACGCAGTATTTT
J gene: TRBJ2-7; clone size: -; V gene: TRBV28; D gene: TRBD2; CDR3 protein: CASSYRSGTSRREGAYEQYF; CDR3 DNA: TGTGCCAGCAGCTACCGATCCGGGACTAGCAGGAGAGAAGGGGCCTACGAGCAGTACTTC
J gene: TRBJ2-7; clone size: -; V gene: TRBV5-5; D gene: -; CDR3 protein: CASSLRRGYEQYF; CDR3 DNA: TGTGCCAGCAGCTTGCGGCGAGGCTACGAGCAGTACTTC
J gene: TRBJ2-3; clone size: -; V gene: TRBV2; D gene: TRBD1; CDR3 protein: CASRAGGQGYADTQYF; CDR3 DNA: TGTGCCAGCAGGGCAGGGGGACAGGGGTACGCAGATACGCAGTATTTT
J gene: TRBJ2-7; clone size: once; V gene: TRBV11-2; D gene: TRBD1; CDR3 protein: CASSFTDRAIYEQYF; CDR3 DNA: TGTGCCAGCAGCTTTACTGACAGGGCGATCTACGAGCAGTACTTC
J gene: TRBJ2-6; clone size: -; V gene: TRBV2; D gene: TRBD1; CDR3 protein: CASSEAGTGVLSGANVLTF; CDR3 DNA: TGTGCCAGCAGTGAAGCGGGGACAGGGGTCCTCTCTGGGGCCAACGTCCTGACTTTC
J gene: TRBJ2-7; clone size: -; V gene: TRBV10-3; D gene: TRBD1; CDR3 protein: CAISEVGTGEPYEQYF; CDR3 DNA: TGTGCCATCAGTGAGGTGGGGACAGGGGAACCCTACGAGCAGTACTTC
J gene: TRBJ2-5; clone size: -; V gene: TRBV15; D gene: TRBD2; CDR3 protein: CATSRVTLRTSGGAKQETQYF; CDR3 DNA: TGTGCCACCAGCAGAGTGACCCTAAGGACTAGCGGGGGGGCGAAACAAGAGACCCAGTACTTC
J gene: TRBJ2-5; clone size: -; V gene: TRBV4-2; D gene: -; CDR3 protein: CASSQDNRQETQYF; CDR3 DNA: TGTGCCAGCAGCCAAGATAACAGGCAAGAGACCCAGTACTTC
J gene: TRBJ2-5; clone size: -; V gene: TRBV7-6; D gene: -; CDR3 protein: CASSLLAELYQETQYF; CDR3 DNA: TGTGCCAGCAGCTTATTGGCTGAATTGTACCAAGAGACCCAGTACTTC
J gene: TRBJ1-1; clone size: -; V gene: TRBV12-5; D gene: -; CDR3 protein: CASGLSGLYVKQTEAFF; CDR3 DNA: TGTGCTAGTGGTTTGTCCGGTTTGTATGTAAAGCAAACTGAAGCTTTCTTT
J gene: TRBJ2-5; clone size: -; V gene: TRBV15; D gene: -; CDR3 protein: CATSRTIEETQYF; CDR3 DNA: TGTGCCACCAGCAGAACCATTGAGGAGACCCAGTACTTC
J gene: TRBJ1-1; clone size: -; V gene: TRBV21-1; D gene: -; CDR3 protein: CASSKRRRRTEAFF; CDR3 DNA: TGTGCCAGCAGCAAAAGAAGGCGGAGGACTGAAGCTTTCTTT
J gene: TRBJ2-5; clone size: -; V gene: TRBV28; D gene: -; CDR3 protein: CASSWSGNTQYF; CDR3 DNA: TGTGCCAGCAGTTGGTCAGGGAATACCCAGTACTTC
J gene: TRBJ2-1; clone size: -; V gene: TRBV5-1; D gene: TRBD2; CDR3 protein: CASREGLAGSAYNEQFF; CDR3 DNA: TGCGCCAGCAGGGAAGGACTAGCGGGTTCCGCCTACAATGAGCAGTTCTTC
J gene: TRBJ1-6; clone size: once; V gene: TRBV7-6; D gene: -; CDR3 protein: CASLLQVMGGTRPLHF; CDR3 DNA: TGTGCCAGCCTGCTACAGGTGATGGGGGGTACGCGACCCCTCCACTTT
J gene: TRBJ2-1; clone size: -; V gene: TRBV9; D gene: TRBD2; CDR3 protein: CASSVDRGGTSGEDEQFF; CDR3 DNA: TGTGCCAGCAGCGTAGATCGGGGGGGGACTAGCGGGGAGGATGAGCAGTTCTTC
J gene: TRBJ1-1; clone size: -; V gene: TRBV18; D gene: -; CDR3 protein: CASSLPDGQGSRNTEAFF; CDR3 DNA: TGTGCCAGCTCACTTCCCGATGGGCAGGGGAGTAGAAACACTGAAGCTTTCTTT
J gene: TRBJ2-7; clone size: -; V gene: TRBV5-5; D gene: TRBD1; CDR3 protein: CASSTKQGLNEQYF; CDR3 DNA: TGTGCCAGCAGCACAAAACAGGGGTTAAACGAGCAGTACTTC
J gene: TRBJ2-1; clone size: -; V gene: TRBV5-6; D gene: -; CDR3 protein: CASSRPYIDNEQFF; CDR3 DNA: TGTGCCAGCAGCCGTCCCTATATCGACAATGAGCAGTTCTTC
J gene: TRBJ2-1; clone size: -; V gene: TRBV11-2; D gene: -; CDR3 protein: CASSLPGLGGNEQFF; CDR3 DNA: TGTGCCAGCAGCTTACCGGGACTTGGGGGGAATGAGCAGTTCTTC
J gene: TRBJ2-3; clone size: -; V gene: TRBV15; D gene: -; CDR3 protein: CATSRDQGDTQYF; CDR3 DNA: TGTGCCACCAGCAGAGATCAGGGGGATACGCAGTATTTT
J gene: TRBJ2-3; clone size: -; V gene: TRBV30; D gene: -; CDR3 protein: CAWSQTGWGADTQYF; CDR3 DNA: TGTGCCTGGAGCCAGACAGGGTGGGGGGCAGATACGCAGTATTTT
J gene: TRBJ1-1; clone size: -; V gene: TRBV30; D gene: -; CDR3 protein: CAWRKERVWSAFF; CDR3 DNA: TGTGCCTGGCGCAAAGAGAGGGTTTGGTCGGCTTTCTTT
J gene: TRBJ2-1; clone size: -; V gene: TRBV2; D gene: -; CDR3 protein: CASSEARTSSYNEQFF; CDR3 DNA: TGTGCCAGCAGTGAAGCTCGAACAAGCTCCTACAATGAGCAGTTCTTC
J gene: TRBJ2-6; clone size: -; V gene: TRBV28; D gene: -; CDR3 protein: CASSSHSGANVLTF; CDR3 DNA: TGTGCCAGCAGTAGCCACTCTGGGGCCAACGTCCTGACTTTC
J gene: TRBJ1-4; clone size: -; V gene: TRBV27; D gene: -; CDR3 protein: CASSSLESPDSYVGKAHEKLFF; CDR3 DNA: TGTGCCAGCAGTTCACTGGAATCCCCGGACAGCTATGTGGGGAAGGCGCATGAAAAACTGTTTTTT
J gene: TRBJ1-3; clone size: -; V gene: TRBV9; D gene: TRBD1; CDR3 protein: CASSPGTGNTIYF; CDR3 DNA: TGTGCCAGCAGCCCCGGGACAGGGAACACCATATATTTT
J gene: TRBJ2-3; clone size: -; V gene: TRBV5-6; D gene: TRBD1; CDR3 protein: CASSLVPDRGADTQYF; CDR3 DNA: TGTGCCAGCAGCTTGGTACCCGACAGGGGCGCAGATACGCAGTATTTT
J gene: TRBJ1-4; clone size: few; V gene: TRBV5-8; D gene: -; CDR3 protein: CASSLEPYSEKLFF; CDR3 DNA: TGTGCCAGCAGCTTGGAGCCCTACAGTGAAAAACTGTTTTTT
J gene: TRBJ1-1; clone size: -; V gene: TRBV29-1; D gene: -; CDR3 protein: CSVSRGGTEAFF; CDR3 DNA: TGCAGCGTTTCAAGGGGTGGCACTGAAGCTTTCTTT
J gene: TRBJ1-3; clone size: -; V gene: TRBV29-1; D gene: -; CDR3 protein: CSVSGGAGNTIYF; CDR3 DNA: TGCAGCGTCTCCGGGGGGGCAGGAAACACCATATATTTT
J gene: TRBJ2-5; clone size: -; V gene: TRBV5-1; D gene: -; CDR3 protein: CASSLAFSQGPETQYF; CDR3 DNA: TGCGCCAGCAGCTTGGCGTTCAGTCAGGGGCCAGAGACCCAGTACTTC
J gene: TRBJ2-7; clone size: -; V gene: TRBV6-6; D gene: TRBD2; CDR3 protein: CASSPTSGSAYEQYF; CDR3 DNA: TGTGCCAGCAGTCCCACTAGCGGGTCTGCCTACGAGCAGTACTTC
J gene: TRBJ2-7; clone size: -; V gene: TRBV30; D gene: -; CDR3 protein: CAWSGGPILAYEQYF; CDR3 DNA: TGTGCCTGGAGTGGGGGTCCCATACTAGCCTACGAGCAGTACTTC
J gene: TRBJ2-5; clone size: -; V gene: TRBV5-1; D gene: -; CDR3 protein: CARSAEEKETQYF; CDR3 DNA: TGCGCCAGGTCCGCAGAGGAAAAAGAGACCCAGTACTTC
J gene: TRBJ2-7; clone size: -; V gene: TRBV4-3; D gene: TRBD2; CDR3 protein: CASSRNTSGGREQYF; CDR3 DNA: TGCGCCAGCAGCCGCAACACTAGCGGGGGAAGGGAGCAGTACTTC
J gene: TRBJ2-7; clone size: -; V gene: TRBV27; D gene: TRBD2; CDR3 protein: CASSPGTSGSRYEQYF; CDR3 DNA: TGTGCCAGCAGTCCGGGGACTAGCGGGAGTCGGTACGAGCAGTACTTC
J gene: TRBJ2-1; clone size: -; V gene: TRBV7-3; D gene: -; CDR3 protein: CASSLVSGSSYNEQFF; CDR3 DNA: TGTGCCAGCAGCTTAGTCTCCGGGAGCTCCTACAATGAGCAGTTCTTC
J gene: TRBJ2-5; clone size: -; V gene: TRBV7-9; D gene: -; CDR3 protein: CASSPQETQYF; CDR3 DNA: TGTGCCAGCAGTCCTCAAGAGACCCAGTACTTC
J gene: TRBJ1-3; clone size: few; V gene: TRBV19; D gene: -; CDR3 protein: CASSTLFSAGNTIYF; CDR3 DNA: TGTGCCAGTAGTACACTATTTTCGGCTGGAAACACCATATATTTT
J gene: TRBJ2-2; clone size: -; V gene: TRBV5-1; D gene: -; CDR3 protein: CASSLPTANTGELFF; CDR3 DNA: TGCGCCAGCAGTCTTCCGACAGCTAACACCGGGGAGCTGTTTTTT
J gene: TRBJ1-2; clone size: -; V gene: TRBV7-9; D gene: -; CDR3 protein: CASTMGGNYGYTF; CDR3 DNA: TGTGCCAGCACCATGGGGGGGAACTATGGCTACACCTTC
J gene: TRBJ1-3; clone size: -; V gene: TRBV4-3; D gene: -; CDR3 protein: CASSQDRGSLTGNTIYF; CDR3 DNA: TGCGCCAGCAGCCAAGACAGAGGCAGCCTTACTGGAAACACCATATATTTT
J gene: TRBJ2-1; clone size: few; V gene: TRBV5-1; D gene: TRBD1; CDR3 protein: CASSPPGQGYNEQFF; CDR3 DNA: TGCGCCAGCAGCCCTCCGGGACAGGGCTACAATGAGCAGTTCTTC